This entry describes one T cell receptor beta chain. The sample is drawn from a study of blood T cell repertoires in COVID-19. For the study at large: Samples came from the United States, Italy and Spain, spanning acute and convalescent COVID-19. Nucleic acid was either cDNA or gDNA, and it came from T cells, B-cell-depleted T cells, or PBMCs.

The authors' processing: Estimation of nucleated cell counts was performed using reference gene primer amplification. This table comes from immunoSEQ multiplex PCR, and its TCRdb copy is limited to in-frame clones, with some not included. V and J calls and clone size are as listed in that table; D and trimming were resolved from the DNA. The repertoire has tens of thousands of clones, nearly 90% of them found once; the top ten carry 5% to 5.5%. This TCR was recovered from an elderly woman with active COVID-19. The sample consisted of peripheral blood.

CDR3 nucleotide sequence: TGTGCCAGCACGGTAACAGGGGAAACTGAAGCTTTCTTT. This codes for CASTVTGETEAFF. The gene calls are TRBV6-5 and TRBJ1-1; 7 bases match TRBD1. Germline CDR1 reads MNHEY; CDR2 reads SVGAGI. This CDR3 comprises 13 residues. V was pared by 7 bases and J by 5 bases, with 7 bases of the junction left unmatched.